This is a list of T cell receptor beta chains from one sample in a study of blood T cell repertoires in COVID-19. Some clones are missing from TCRdb's copy, which holds only in-frame ones; the method was immunoSEQ multiplex PCR. The sample contains about 190,000 clones, approximately 84% of which appear only once. Sequences were obtained from peripheral blood. The receptors were gathered from a woman older than 75 with acute or convalescent COVID-19. Both conserved end residues are part of each CDR3. The D gene is left open where the match is weak. The size of a clone is reported for some rows only, either as once, few or many, or as a class for expanded clones.

V gene,clone size,D gene,J gene,CDR3 DNA,CDR3 protein
TRBV7-3,NA,NA,TRBJ1-1,TGTGCCAGCAGCTTAATCAGGGCAAAAGCTTTCTTT,CASSLIRAKAFF
TRBV28,NA,NA,TRBJ2-7,TGTGCCAGCAGCGTCCGTCAAGGAGCGTACGAGCAGTACTTC,CASSVRQGAYEQYF
TRBV2,NA,NA,TRBJ2-1,TGTGCCAGCAGCCCGTCTGGGCCCTCAAGCTCCTACAATGAGCAGTTCTTC,CASSPSGPSSSYNEQFF
TRBV11-1,NA,NA,TRBJ2-7,TGTGCCAGCAGCTTCTTCCCCTTAACAGCTTCCTACGAGCAGTACTTC,CASSFFPLTASYEQYF
TRBV7-6,NA,NA,TRBJ1-1,TGTGCCAGCAGCAGACTTCAGAACACTGAAGCTTTCTTT,CASSRLQNTEAFF
TRBV25-1,NA,NA,TRBJ2-7,TGTGCCAGCAGCTGGGGCCTCGCGGCCTACGAGCAGTACTTC,CASSWGLAAYEQYF
TRBV19,NA,NA,TRBJ1-5,TGTGCCAGTAGTATCCTCAATCAGCCCCAGCATTTT,CASSILNQPQHF
TRBV18,once,NA,TRBJ2-1,TGTGCCAGCTCGAGTGTGGTAGCGCCAAACAATGAGCAGTTCTTC,CASSSVVAPNNEQFF
TRBV6-5,NA,NA,TRBJ1-3,TGTGCCAGCAGAGCCCGCGGCACTGGAAACACCATATATTTT,CASRARGTGNTIYF
TRBV4-3,NA,NA,TRBJ2-3,TGCGCCAGCAGCCGTGGGCAGGAAGATACGCAGTATTTT,CASSRGQEDTQYF
TRBV4-1,NA,TRBD1,TRBJ2-2,TGCGCCAGCAGCCGGAAGGGACAGGGGAACACCGGGGAGCTGTTTTTT,CASSRKGQGNTGELFF
TRBV7-3,NA,TRBD1,TRBJ1-1,TGTGCCAGCAGCTGGGACAGACAAACTGAAGCTTTCTTT,CASSWDRQTEAFF
TRBV2,NA,NA,TRBJ1-1,TGTGCCAGCAGTGAGCGTGCAGGGTACACTGAAGCTTTCTTT,CASSERAGYTEAFF